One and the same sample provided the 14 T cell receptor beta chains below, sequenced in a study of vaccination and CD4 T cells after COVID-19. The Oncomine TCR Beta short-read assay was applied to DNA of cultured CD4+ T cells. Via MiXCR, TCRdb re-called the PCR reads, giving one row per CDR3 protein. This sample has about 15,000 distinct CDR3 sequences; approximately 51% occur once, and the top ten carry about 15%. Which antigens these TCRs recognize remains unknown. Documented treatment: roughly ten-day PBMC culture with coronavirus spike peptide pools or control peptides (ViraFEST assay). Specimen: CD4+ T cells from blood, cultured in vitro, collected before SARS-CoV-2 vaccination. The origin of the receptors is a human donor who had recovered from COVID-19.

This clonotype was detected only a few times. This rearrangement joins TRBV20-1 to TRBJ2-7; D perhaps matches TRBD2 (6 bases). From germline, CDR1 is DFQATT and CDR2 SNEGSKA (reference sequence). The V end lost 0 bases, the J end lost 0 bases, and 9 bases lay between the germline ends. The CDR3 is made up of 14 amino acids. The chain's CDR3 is CSARDAGNSYEQYF. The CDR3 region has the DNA TGCAGTGCTAGAGACGCGGGAAACTCCTACGAGCAGTACTTC.

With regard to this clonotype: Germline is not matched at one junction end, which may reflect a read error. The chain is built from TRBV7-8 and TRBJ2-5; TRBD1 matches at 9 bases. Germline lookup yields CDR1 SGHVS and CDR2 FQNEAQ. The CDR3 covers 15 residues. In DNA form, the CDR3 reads TGTGCCAGCGGCTTAGACAGGGGGGAAGGGGAGACCCAGTACTTC. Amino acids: CASGLDRGEGETQYF. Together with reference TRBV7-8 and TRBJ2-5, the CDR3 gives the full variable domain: GAGVSQSPRYKVAKRGQDVALRCDPISGHVSLFWYQQALGQGPEFLTYFQNEAQLDKSGLPSDRFFAERPEGSVSTLKIQRTQQEDSAVYLCASGLDRGEGETQYFGPGTRLLVL.

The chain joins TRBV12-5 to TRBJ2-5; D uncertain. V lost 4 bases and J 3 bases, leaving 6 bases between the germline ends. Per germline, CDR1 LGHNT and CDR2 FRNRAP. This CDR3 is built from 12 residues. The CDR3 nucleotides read TGTGCTAGTGGTTCGACGGAAGAGACCCAGTACTTC. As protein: CASGSTEETQYF.

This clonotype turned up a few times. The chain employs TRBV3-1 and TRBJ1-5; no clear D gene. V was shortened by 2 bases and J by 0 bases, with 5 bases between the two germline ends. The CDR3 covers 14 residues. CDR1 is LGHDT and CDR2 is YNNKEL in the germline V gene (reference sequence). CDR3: CASSQQVSNQPQHF. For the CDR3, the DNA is TGTGCCAGCAGCCAACAGGTTAGCAATCAGCCCCAGCATTTT.

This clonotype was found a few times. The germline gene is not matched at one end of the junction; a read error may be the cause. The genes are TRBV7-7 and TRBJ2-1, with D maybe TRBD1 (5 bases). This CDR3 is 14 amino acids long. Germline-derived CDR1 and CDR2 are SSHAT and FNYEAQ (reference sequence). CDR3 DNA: TGTGCTAGCAGTCCGTTGACAGATTACAATGAGCAGTTCTTC. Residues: CASSPLTDYNEQFF.

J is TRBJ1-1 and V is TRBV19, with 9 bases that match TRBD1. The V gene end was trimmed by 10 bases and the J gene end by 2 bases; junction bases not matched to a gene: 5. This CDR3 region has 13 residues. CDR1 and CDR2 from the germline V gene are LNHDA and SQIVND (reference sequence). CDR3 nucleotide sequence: TGTGCCACCGAGGGACAGGGAAACACTGAAGCTTTCTTT. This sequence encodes CATEGQGNTEAFF. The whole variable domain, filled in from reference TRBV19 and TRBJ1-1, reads DGGITQSPKYLFRKEGQNVTLSCEQNLNHDAMYWYRQDPGQGLRLIYYSQIVNDFQKGDIAEGYSVSREKKESFPLTVTSAQKNPTAFYLCATEGQGNTEAFFGQGTRLTVV.

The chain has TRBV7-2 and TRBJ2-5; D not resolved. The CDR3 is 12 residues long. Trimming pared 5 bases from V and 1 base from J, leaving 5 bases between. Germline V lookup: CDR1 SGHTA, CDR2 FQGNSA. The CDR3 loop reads CASSQTQETQYF. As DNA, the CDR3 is TGTGCCAGCAGCCAGACCCAAGAGACCCAGTACTTC.

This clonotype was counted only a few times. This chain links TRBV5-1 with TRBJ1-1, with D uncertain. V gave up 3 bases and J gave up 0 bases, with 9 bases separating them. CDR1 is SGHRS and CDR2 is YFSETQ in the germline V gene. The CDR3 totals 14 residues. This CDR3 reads CASSSQFMNTEAFF. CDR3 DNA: TGCGCCAGCAGCTCCCAGTTCATGAACACTGAAGCTTTCTTT.

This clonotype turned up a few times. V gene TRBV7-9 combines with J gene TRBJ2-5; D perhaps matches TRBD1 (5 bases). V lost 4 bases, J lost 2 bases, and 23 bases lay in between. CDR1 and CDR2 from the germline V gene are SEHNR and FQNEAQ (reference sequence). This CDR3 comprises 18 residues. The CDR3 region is CASSSQGGRQRIQETQYF. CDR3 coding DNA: TGTGCCAGCAGCTCCCAGGGCGGTAGACAGAGGATACAAGAGACCCAGTACTTC.

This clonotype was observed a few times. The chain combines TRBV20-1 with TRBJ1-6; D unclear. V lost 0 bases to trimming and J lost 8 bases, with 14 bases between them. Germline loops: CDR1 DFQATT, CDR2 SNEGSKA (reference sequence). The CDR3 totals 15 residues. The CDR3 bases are TGCAGTGCTAGAGATGGACGAAAGATTGATTCACCCCTCCACTTT. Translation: CSARDGRKIDSPLHF.

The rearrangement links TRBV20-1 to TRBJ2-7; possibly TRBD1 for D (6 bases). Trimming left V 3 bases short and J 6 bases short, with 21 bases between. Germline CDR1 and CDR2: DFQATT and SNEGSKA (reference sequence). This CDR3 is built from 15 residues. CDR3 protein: CSASGAGGQRIEQYF. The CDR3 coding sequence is TGCAGTGCTAGCGGGGCTGGGGGCCAGCGCATCGAGCAGTACTTC.

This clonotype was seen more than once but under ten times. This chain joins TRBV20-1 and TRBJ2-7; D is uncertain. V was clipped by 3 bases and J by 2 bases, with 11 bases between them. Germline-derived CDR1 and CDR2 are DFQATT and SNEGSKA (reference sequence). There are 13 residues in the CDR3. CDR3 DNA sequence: TGCAGTGCTAGTAGGGTCGACACCTACGAGCAGTACTTC. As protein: CSASRVDTYEQYF.

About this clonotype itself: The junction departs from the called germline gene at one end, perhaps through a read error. The CDR3 sequence: CGARHPTAARNTIYF. DNA of the CDR3: TGCGGTGCTAGACATCCGACAGCCGCTAGAAACACCATATATTTT. This chain joins TRBV20-1 and TRBJ1-3, with a weak D call TRBD1 (5 bases). This CDR3 region has 15 residues. Looked up from germline, CDR1 is DFQATT and CDR2 is SNEGSKA (reference sequence).

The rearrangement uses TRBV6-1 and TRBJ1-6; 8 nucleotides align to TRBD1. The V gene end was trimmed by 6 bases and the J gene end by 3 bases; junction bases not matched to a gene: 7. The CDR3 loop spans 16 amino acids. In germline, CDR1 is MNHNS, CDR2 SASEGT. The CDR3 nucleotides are TGTGCCAGCAGGCCCAGGGGGCAGTTCTATAATTCACCCCTCCACTTT. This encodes CASRPRGQFYNSPLHF.